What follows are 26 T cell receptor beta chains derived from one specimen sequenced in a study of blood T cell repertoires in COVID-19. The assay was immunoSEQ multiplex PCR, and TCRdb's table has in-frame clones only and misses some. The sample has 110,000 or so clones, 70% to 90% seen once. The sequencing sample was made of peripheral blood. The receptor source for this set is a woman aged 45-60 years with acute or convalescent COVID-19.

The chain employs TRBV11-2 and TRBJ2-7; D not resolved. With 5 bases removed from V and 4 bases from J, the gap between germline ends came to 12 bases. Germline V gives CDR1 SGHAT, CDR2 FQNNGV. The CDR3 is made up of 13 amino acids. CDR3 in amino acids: CASSRPLIYEQYF. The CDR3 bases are TGTGCCAGCAGCCGCCCACTCATTTACGAGCAGTACTTC.

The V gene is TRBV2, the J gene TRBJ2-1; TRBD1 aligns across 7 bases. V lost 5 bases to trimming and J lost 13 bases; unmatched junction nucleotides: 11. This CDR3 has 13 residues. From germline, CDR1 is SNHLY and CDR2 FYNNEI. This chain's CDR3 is CASSRDSPRGQFF. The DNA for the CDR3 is TGTGCCAGCAGTCGGGACAGTCCTCGCGGCCAGTTCTTC.

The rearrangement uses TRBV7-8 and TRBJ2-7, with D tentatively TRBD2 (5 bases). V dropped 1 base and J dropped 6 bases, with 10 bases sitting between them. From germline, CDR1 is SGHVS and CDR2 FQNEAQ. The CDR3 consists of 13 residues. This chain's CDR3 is CASSLVSGSEQYF. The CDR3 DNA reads TGTGCCAGCAGCTTAGTCTCGGGGAGCGAGCAGTACTTC.

The CDR3: CATSDLGTGRNEQFF. In DNA, the CDR3 is TGTGCCACCAGTGATTTAGGGACAGGGAGGAATGAGCAGTTCTTC. This chain uses TRBV24-1 with TRBJ2-1; 9 bases fit TRBD1. CDR1 is KGHDR and CDR2 is SFDVKD in the germline V gene. J lost 7 bases, V lost 1 base, and 4 bases had no gene match. There are 15 residues in the CDR3.

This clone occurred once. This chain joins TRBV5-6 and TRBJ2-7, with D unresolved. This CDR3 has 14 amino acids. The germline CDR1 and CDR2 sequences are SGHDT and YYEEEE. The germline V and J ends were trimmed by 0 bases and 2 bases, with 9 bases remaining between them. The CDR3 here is CASSLAGSPYEQYF. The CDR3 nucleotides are TGTGCCAGCAGCTTGGCCGGTTCTCCCTACGAGCAGTACTTC.

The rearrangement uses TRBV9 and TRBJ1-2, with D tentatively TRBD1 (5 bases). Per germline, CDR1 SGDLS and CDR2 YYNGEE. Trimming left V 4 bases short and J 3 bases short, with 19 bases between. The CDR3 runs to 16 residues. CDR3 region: CASSLTPSGRDYGYTF. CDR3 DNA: TGTGCCAGCAGCCTTACTCCTTCAGGGCGCGACTATGGCTACACCTTC.

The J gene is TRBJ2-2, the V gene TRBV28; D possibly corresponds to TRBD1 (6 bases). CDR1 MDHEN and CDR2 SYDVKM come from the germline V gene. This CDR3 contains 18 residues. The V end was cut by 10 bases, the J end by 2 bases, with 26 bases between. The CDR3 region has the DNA TGTGCCACCTTTCCCGGACAGTTTATAAGACTTAACACCGGGGAGCTGTTTTTT. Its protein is CATFPGQFIRLNTGELFF.

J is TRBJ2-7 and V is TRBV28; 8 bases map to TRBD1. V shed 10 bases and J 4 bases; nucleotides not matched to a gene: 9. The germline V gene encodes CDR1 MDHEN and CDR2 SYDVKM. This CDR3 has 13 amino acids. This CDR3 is CATTQGARYEQYF. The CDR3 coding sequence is TGTGCCACTACTCAGGGGGCGAGGTACGAGCAGTACTTC. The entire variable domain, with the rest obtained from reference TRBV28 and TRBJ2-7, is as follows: DVKVTQSSRYLVKRTGEKVFLECVQDMDHENMFWYRQDPGLGLRLIYFSYDVKMKEKGDIPEGYSVSREKKERFSLILESASTNQTSMYLCATTQGARYEQYFGPGTRLTVT.

The CDR3 loop is CASSQILVDSQFF. The CDR3 nucleotides read TGTGCCAGCAGCCAGATACTAGTGGACTCTCAGTTCTTC. V usage is TRBV12-3 or TRBV12-4 and J usage is TRBJ2-1; D is possibly TRBD2 (5 bases). The CDR3 runs to 13 residues. V lost 6 bases, J lost 13 bases, and 19 bases lay in between.

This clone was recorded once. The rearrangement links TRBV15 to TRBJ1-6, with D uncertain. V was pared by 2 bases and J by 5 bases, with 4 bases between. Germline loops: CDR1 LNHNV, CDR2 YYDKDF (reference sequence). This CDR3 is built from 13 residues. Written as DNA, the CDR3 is TGTGCCACCAGCAGACCAGATAATTCACCCCTCCACTTT. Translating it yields CATSRPDNSPLHF.

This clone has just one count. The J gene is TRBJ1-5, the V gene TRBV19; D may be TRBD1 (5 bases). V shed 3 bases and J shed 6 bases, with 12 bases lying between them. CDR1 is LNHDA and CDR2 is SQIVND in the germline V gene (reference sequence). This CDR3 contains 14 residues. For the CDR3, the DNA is TGTGCCAGTAGTATGGGCCCGGGGGTTCAGCCCCAGCATTTT. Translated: CASSMGPGVQPQHF. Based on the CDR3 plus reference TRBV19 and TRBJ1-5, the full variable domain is DGGITQSPKYLFRKEGQNVTLSCEQNLNHDAMYWYRQDPGQGLRLIYYSQIVNDFQKGDIAEGYSVSREKKESFPLTVTSAQKNPTAFYLCASSMGPGVQPQHFGDGTRLSIL.

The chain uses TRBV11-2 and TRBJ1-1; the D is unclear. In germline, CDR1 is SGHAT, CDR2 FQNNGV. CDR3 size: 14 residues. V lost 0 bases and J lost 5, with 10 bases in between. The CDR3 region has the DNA TGTGCCAGCAGCTTAGATGTTGGGAGGACTGAAGCTTTCTTT. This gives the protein CASSLDVGRTEAFF. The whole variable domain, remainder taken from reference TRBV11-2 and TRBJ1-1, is EAGVAQSPRYKIIEKRQSVAFWCNPISGHATLYWYQQILGQGPKLLIQFQNNGVVDDSQLPKDRFSAERLKGVDSTLKIQPAKLEDSAVYLCASSLDVGRTEAFFGQGTRLTVV.

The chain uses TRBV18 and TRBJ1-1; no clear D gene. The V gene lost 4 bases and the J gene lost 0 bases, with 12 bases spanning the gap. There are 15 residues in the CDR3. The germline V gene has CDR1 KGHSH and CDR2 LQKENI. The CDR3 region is CASSLESLMNTEAFF. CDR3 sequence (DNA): TGTGCCAGCTCACTCGAGTCCCTCATGAACACTGAAGCTTTCTTT. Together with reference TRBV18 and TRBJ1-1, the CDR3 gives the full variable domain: NAGVMQNPRHLVRRRGQEARLRCSPMKGHSHVYWYRQLPEEGLKFMVYLQKENIIDESGMPKERFSAEFPKEGPSILRIQQVVRGDSAAYFCASSLESLMNTEAFFGQGTRLTVV.

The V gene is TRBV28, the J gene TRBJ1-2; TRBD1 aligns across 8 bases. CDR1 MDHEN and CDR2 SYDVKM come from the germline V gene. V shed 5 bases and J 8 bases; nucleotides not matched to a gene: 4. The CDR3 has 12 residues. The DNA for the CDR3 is TGTGCCAGCAGTACCAGGGGGCCGGGCTACACCTTC. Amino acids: CASSTRGPGYTF.

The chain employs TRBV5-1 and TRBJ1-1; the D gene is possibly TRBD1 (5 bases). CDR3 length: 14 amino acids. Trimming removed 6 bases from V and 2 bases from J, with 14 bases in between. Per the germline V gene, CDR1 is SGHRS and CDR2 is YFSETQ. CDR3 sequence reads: CASTPFGGNTEAFF. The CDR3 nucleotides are TGCGCCAGCACCCCCTTCGGGGGAAACACTGAAGCTTTCTTT.

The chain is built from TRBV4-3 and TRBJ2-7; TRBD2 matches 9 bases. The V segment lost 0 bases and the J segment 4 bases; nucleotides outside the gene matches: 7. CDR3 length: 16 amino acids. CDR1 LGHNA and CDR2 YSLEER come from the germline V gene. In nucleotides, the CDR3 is TGCGCCAGCAGCCAAGATTGGGCTAGCGGGGATTACGAGCAGTACTTC. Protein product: CASSQDWASGDYEQYF.

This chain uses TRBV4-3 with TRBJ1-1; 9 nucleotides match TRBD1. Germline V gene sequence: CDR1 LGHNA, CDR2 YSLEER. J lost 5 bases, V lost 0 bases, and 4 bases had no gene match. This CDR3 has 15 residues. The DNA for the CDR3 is TGCGCCAGCAGCCAAGAAGGACAGGGGCAAACTGAAGCTTTCTTT. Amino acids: CASSQEGQGQTEAFF.

The CDR3 bases are TGTGCCAGCAGCAATATCAGGGACACAGATACGCAGTATTTT. Translation: CASSNIRDTDTQYF. The V gene is TRBV28, the J gene TRBJ2-3, with a possible D match to TRBD1 (5 bases). The CDR3 is 14 residues long. Germline V lookup: CDR1 MDHEN, CDR2 SYDVKM. The V gene lost 6 bases and the J gene lost 2 bases, with 12 bases spanning the gap.

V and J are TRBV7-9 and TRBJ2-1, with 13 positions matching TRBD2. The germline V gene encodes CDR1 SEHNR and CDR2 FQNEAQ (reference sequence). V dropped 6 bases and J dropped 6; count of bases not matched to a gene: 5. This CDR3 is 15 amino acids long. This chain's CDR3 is CASSRTSGGRNEQFF. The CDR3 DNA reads TGTGCCAGCAGTCGGACTAGCGGGGGCCGCAATGAGCAGTTCTTC.

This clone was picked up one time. The CDR3 DNA sequence: TGTGCCAGCAGTTTTCGGGGGATTATGAACACTGAAGCTTTCTTT. Its translation: CASSFRGIMNTEAFF. The chain couples TRBV28 to TRBJ1-1, with a possible D match to TRBD1 (5 bases). Trimming pared 3 bases from V and 0 bases from J, leaving 11 bases between. The V gene's germline CDR1 is MDHEN and CDR2 SYDVKM. The CDR3 is made up of 15 amino acids.

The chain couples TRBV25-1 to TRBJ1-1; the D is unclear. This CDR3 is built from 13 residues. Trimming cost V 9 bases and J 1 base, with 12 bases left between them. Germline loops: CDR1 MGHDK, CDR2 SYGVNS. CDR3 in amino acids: CASVWGANTEAFF. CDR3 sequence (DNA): TGTGCCAGTGTGTGGGGAGCGAACACTGAAGCTTTCTTT.

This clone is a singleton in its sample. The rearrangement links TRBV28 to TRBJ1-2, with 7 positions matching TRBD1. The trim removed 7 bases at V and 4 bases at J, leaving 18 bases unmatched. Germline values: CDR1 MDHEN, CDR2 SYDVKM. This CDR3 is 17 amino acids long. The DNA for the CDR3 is TGTGCCAGCATCTCTTATTCTTACCAGGGGGGTCCCTATGGCTACACCTTC. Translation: CASISYSYQGGPYGYTF.

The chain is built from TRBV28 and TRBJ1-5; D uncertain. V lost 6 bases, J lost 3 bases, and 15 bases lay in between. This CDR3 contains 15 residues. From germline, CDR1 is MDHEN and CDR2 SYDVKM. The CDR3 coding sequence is TGTGCCAGCAGCCCTTCTATGCCTAACAATCAGCCCCAGCATTTT. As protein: CASSPSMPNNQPQHF.

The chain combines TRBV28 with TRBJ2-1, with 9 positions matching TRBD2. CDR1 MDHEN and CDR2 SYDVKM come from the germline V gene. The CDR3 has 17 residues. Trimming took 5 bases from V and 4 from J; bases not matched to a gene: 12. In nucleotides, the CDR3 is TGTGCCAGCAGTCCCGGGACTAGCAGGGACAAATACAATGAGCAGTTCTTC. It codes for CASSPGTSRDKYNEQFF.

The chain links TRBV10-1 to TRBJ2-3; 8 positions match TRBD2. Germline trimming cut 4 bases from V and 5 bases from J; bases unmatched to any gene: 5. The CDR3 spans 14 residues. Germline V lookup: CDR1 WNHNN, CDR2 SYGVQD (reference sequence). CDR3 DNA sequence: TGCGCCAGCAGTGCGGGAGGGCGCGGAGATACGCAGTATTTT. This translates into CASSAGGRGDTQYF.

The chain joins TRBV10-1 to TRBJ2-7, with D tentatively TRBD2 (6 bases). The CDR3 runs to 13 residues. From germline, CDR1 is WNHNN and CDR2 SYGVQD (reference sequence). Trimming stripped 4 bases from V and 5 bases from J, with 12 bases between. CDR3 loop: CASSGTMSDEQYF. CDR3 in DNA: TGCGCCAGCAGTGGGACTATGAGCGACGAGCAGTACTTC.